Listed below are T cell receptor beta chains from one sample, sequenced in a study of shared clonotypes between healthy human individuals. The table came from immunoSEQ multiplex PCR; TCRdb's copy has only in-frame clones and leaves some out. The repertoire holds hundreds of thousands of clones, with around 73% as singletons. The sequencing sample was made of memory CD4+ T cells sorted from blood. These receptors were collected from a young woman in good health. The conserved cysteine and the conserved F or W are not part of the CDR3 here. The D gene is left open where the match is weak. Not every row has a clone size; where given, it reads once, few, many or a size class.

TRBV5-1	12	NA	TRBJ1-5	NA	ASSLTGSNQPQH
TRBV9	11	NA	TRBJ1-1	NA	ASSVQGPTEAF
TRBV6-1	11	TRBD1	TRBJ1-5	NA	ASLGTGDQPQH
TRBV29-1	10	TRBD1	TRBJ2-5	NA	SVRAGGETQY
TRBV6-5	13	TRBD1	TRBJ1-2	once	ASSYGRQGNYGYT
TRBV19	13	TRBD2	TRBJ2-2	NA	ASSMTSGVTGELF
TRBV5-4	14	TRBD2	TRBJ2-1	NA	ASRLGLAGEFYEQF
TRBV6-1	12	TRBD1	TRBJ1-3	NA	ATRQGSDGNTIY
TRBV11-2	13	NA	TRBJ2-3	NA	ASSLDYTSTDTQY
TRBV11-2	11	NA	TRBJ2-1	NA	ASSLVTFNEQF
TRBV7-2	12	TRBD2	TRBJ2-1	many	ASSPQRDNNEQF
TRBV5-4	12	TRBD1	TRBJ2-7	NA	ASSPWTGSYEQY
TRBV7-2	13	TRBD1	TRBJ2-1	few	ASSIRDREYNEQF
TRBV6-6	11	NA	TRBJ1-2	NA	ASSYSKGDGYT
TRBV5-1	13	NA	TRBJ1-2	NA	ASSLSGEANYGYT
TRBV5-1	10	NA	TRBJ2-7	NA	ASSLLGYEQY
TRBV30	11	NA	TRBJ2-1	NA	AWSAGPVNEQF
TRBV7-3	14	NA	TRBJ1-2	NA	ASSMGDVRGSAGYT
TRBV14	13	NA	TRBJ2-7	NA	ASSQDLVSSYEQY
TRBV27	12	NA	TRBJ2-7	NA	ASSLQRGKYEQY
TRBV6-5	13	TRBD1	TRBJ2-5	NA	ASSYSRTGGETQY
TRBV5-1	11	NA	TRBJ1-1	NA	ASSYQANTEAF
TRBV5-6	14	NA	TRBJ2-2	NA	ASSRDRGTGTGELF
TRBV11-2	11	NA	TRBJ1-1	NA	ASSFRLNTEAF
TRBV5-1	16	TRBD2	TRBJ2-3	few	ASSSPGTSGRAEDTQY
TRBV9	11	NA	TRBJ2-2	NA	ASSGAGTGELF
TRBV10-3	12	NA	TRBJ2-5	NA	AIRPTDSQETQY
TRBV2	12	NA	TRBJ1-2	few	ASGGWGVNYGYT
TRBV2	12	NA	TRBJ2-4	NA	ASKVENGRNIQY
TRBV27	12	TRBD1	TRBJ1-1	once	ASSSLTGRTEAF
TRBV14	13	TRBD1	TRBJ2-7	NA	ASSRGTGASYEQY
TRBV27	16	NA	TRBJ2-1	NA	ASSLKPPSDSSYNEQF
TRBV11-2	13	TRBD1	TRBJ1-4	NA	ASTVQGQGNEKLF
TRBV7-2	13	TRBD1	TRBJ1-5	NA	ASSSRGDSNQPQH
TRBV28	16	NA	TRBJ2-7	NA	ASSWGGHIPLDPYEQY
TRBV18	13	NA	TRBJ1-1	NA	ASSPVELMNTEAF
TRBV5-1	13	TRBD2	TRBJ2-7	NA	ASSLSLAAQYEQY
TRBV4-1	14	NA	TRBJ2-7	NA	ASSQAMAKSSYEQY
TRBV5-4	12	NA	TRBJ2-2	few	ASSSGTRTGELF
TRBV15	14	NA	TRBJ2-6	NA	ATSRDRRGWANVLT
TRBV20-1	9	NA	TRBJ2-7	NA	SARELGEQY
TRBV7-2	12	TRBD2	TRBJ2-3	NA	ASSPGLATDTQY
TRBV2	12	NA	TRBJ1-3	once	ASSARVQGNTIY
TRBV2	12	TRBD2	TRBJ2-1	NA	ASSEGTSGPLMF
TRBV19	13	TRBD2	TRBJ2-1	few	ATALAASSYNEQF
TRBV6-1	13	NA	TRBJ1-5	few	ASSDHRPVGQPQH
TRBV5-1	13	TRBD2	TRBJ2-1	NA	ASSLVVAGAREQF
TRBV7-9	11	NA	TRBJ1-4	NA	ASSLMDSEKLF
TRBV7-3	11	NA	TRBJ1-1	NA	ASSSGWNTEAF
TRBV11-2	12	NA	TRBJ1-1	NA	ASTLGSQNTEAF
TRBV30	11	TRBD2	TRBJ2-1	NA	AWNRLAAPEQF